This T cell receptor (beta chain) was captured by sequencing in a study of cytomegalovirus exposure and HLA in healthy donors. Findings of the study overall: It was reportedly the case that the classifier diagnosed cytomegalovirus status with high specificity and sensitivity. Under in vitro conditions, a few CMV-associated chains were confirmed as specific for CMV antigens. The study labeled 170 or so TCR beta chains cytomegalovirus-associated.

Note on this clone: Its cognate antigen is unknown.

This table comes from immunoSEQ multiplex PCR, and its TCRdb copy is limited to in-frame clones, with some not included. This sample has about 74,000 clones, with 94% found just once. The TCR originated in a man aged 18 to 35 in good health and CMV-seropositive. The sequencing sample was made of PBMCs.

The DNA for the CDR3 is TGTGCCAGCAGCCAATTCGGCAGGGGGCAGGTAGATACGCAGTATTTT. This gives the protein CASSQFGRGQVDTQYF. The chain is built from TRBV14 and TRBJ2-3; 8 bases line up with TRBD1. V dropped 2 bases and J dropped 5; count of bases not matched to a gene: 9. From germline, CDR1 is SGHDN and CDR2 FVKESK. The CDR3 has 16 residues.